The subject of this entry is one TCR beta chain. Its antigen is undetermined. This entry belongs to a study of monozygotic twins with inflammatory bowel disease. Study-wide results and caveats: People with IBD had fewer clonotypes in common with others than healthy twins did, especially with disease activity.

The CDR3 consists of 13 residues. Germline V gives CDR1 SNHLY, CDR2 FYNNEI. Nested PCRs of around 15 and 10 cycles, two in total, were run on TCRalpha and TCRbeta cDNA. From its re-call of the 5' RACE reads, TCRdb lists each CDR3 protein once, without DNA. This sample's table reports around 200,000 distinct CDR3 sequences. The TCR was taken from a human donor with ulcerative colitis or Crohn's disease, or a healthy co-twin of an affected twin (not recorded which). The V gene is TRBV2, the J gene TRBJ1-1; TCRdb lists TRBD1, though no DNA is available to test this call. The sequenced sample was blood. CDR3 region: CASSDGRGMGAFF.